These 27 T cell receptor beta chains came from one sample sequenced in a study of cytotoxic CD8 clonotypes in ibrutinib-treated CLL. Profiling relied on immunoSEQ multiplex PCR, and the TCRdb table lists in-frame clones only, not all of them. The table lists 15,000 to 20,000 clones, around 63% of them singletons. Sequenced here: PBMCs, sampled before ibrutinib treatment. The receptors here all came from a human donor with chronic lymphocytic leukemia.

The CDR3 protein is CASSIGPLQGAWQETQYF. CDR3 coding DNA: TGTGCCAGTAGTATAGGACCACTTCAGGGGGCCTGGCAAGAGACCCAGTACTTC. The V gene is TRBV19, the J gene TRBJ2-5, with 8 bases lining up with TRBD1. The CDR3 extends over 18 amino acids. Trimming removed 1 base from V and 2 bases from J; junction bases left unmatched: 12. Germline V CDR1 and CDR2: LNHDA, SQIVND (reference sequence).

The chain links TRBV10-3 to TRBJ1-5, with TRBD1 identical over 10 bases. Germline assignment: CDR1 ENHRY and CDR2 SYGVKD. With 4 bases clipped from V and 4 bases from J, the junction kept 7 bases outside the gene matches. This CDR3 is built from 16 residues. CDR3 protein: CAISGGTGAQNQPQHF. CDR3 DNA: TGTGCCATCAGTGGAGGGACAGGGGCCCAGAATCAGCCCCAGCATTTT.

The rearrangement uses TRBV7-3 and TRBJ2-1; the match to TRBD2 covers 7 bases. The CDR3 contains 15 residues. Germline CDR1 reads SGHTA; CDR2 reads FQGTGA. Germline trimming cut 7 bases from V and 1 base from J; bases unmatched to any gene: 7. CDR3 DNA: TGTGCCAGCACCGCGGGGGACCTGTCCTACAATGAGCAGTTCTTC. Protein product: CASTAGDLSYNEQFF.

This clone was observed a single time. This sequence joins TRBV19 and TRBJ2-7, with a tentative D call TRBD2 (6 bases). The CDR3 contains 14 residues. V was pared by 5 bases and J by 6 bases, with 17 bases between. Germline CDR1 and CDR2: LNHDA and SQIVND (reference sequence). CDR3 residues: CASSPSGGPVEQYF. The DNA for the CDR3 is TGTGCCAGTAGTCCCTCAGGAGGGCCCGTCGAGCAGTACTTC.

V and J are TRBV7-2 and TRBJ1-5, with a weak D call TRBD1 (6 bases). The CDR3 length is 16 residues. The germline V and J ends were trimmed by 6 bases and 1 base, with 16 bases remaining between them. Germline assignment: CDR1 SGHTA and CDR2 FQGNSA. The CDR3 spells CASRHDGGPSNQPQHF. CDR3 bases: TGTGCCAGCAGACACGATGGGGGCCCGAGCAATCAGCCCCAGCATTTT.

This rearrangement joins TRBV7-9 to TRBJ1-5; a weak D match, TRBD1 (5 bases). Looked up from germline, CDR1 is SEHNR and CDR2 is FQNEAQ (reference sequence). Trimming took off 1 base at V and 3 bases at J, with 13 bases between the two ends. This CDR3 has 16 residues. CDR3 nucleotide sequence: TGTGCCAGCAGCTTAGGGGGGAAAAAATTCAATCAGCCCCAGCATTTT. It encodes CASSLGGKKFNQPQHF.

V is TRBV19 and J is TRBJ1-4, with D possibly TRBD1 on 6 matching bases. V gave up 2 bases and J gave up 2 bases, with 21 bases separating them. The V gene's germline CDR1 is LNHDA and CDR2 SQIVND (reference sequence). The CDR3 has 19 residues. The CDR3 DNA reads as TGTGCCAGTAGTATAAGGGGGACGGGAGGCCTTCGCACTAATGAAAAACTGTTTTTT. It translates to CASSIRGTGGLRTNEKLFF.

The rearrangement links TRBV19 to TRBJ2-1; 13 positions agree with TRBD2. Germline lookup yields CDR1 LNHDA and CDR2 SQIVND (reference sequence). J was trimmed by 4 bases and V by 5 bases; bases with no gene match: 5. The CDR3 contains 16 residues. CDR3 sequence (DNA): TGTGCCAGTAGTCTTCGGACTAGCGGGGGTTACAATGAGCAGTTCTTC. Amino acid sequence: CASSLRTSGGYNEQFF.

The chain is built from TRBV18 and TRBJ1-2; no clear D gene. Between the trimmed V and J ends, which lost 4 bases and 4 bases, there was a span of 10 bases. Germline V gene sequence: CDR1 KGHSH, CDR2 LQKENI. This CDR3 is built from 13 residues. The CDR3 spells CASSRLELYGYTF. The CDR3 region has the DNA TGTGCCAGCTCACGACTGGAACTCTATGGCTACACCTTC.

V and J are TRBV28 and TRBJ2-6; D gene uncertain. This CDR3 contains 13 residues. Germline values: CDR1 MDHEN, CDR2 SYDVKM. V lost 8 bases to trimming and J lost 1 base, with 6 bases between them. The CDR3: CASSLSGANVLTF. The CDR3 nucleotides are TGTGCCAGCTCCCTGTCTGGGGCCAACGTCCTGACTTTC.

This chain joins TRBV7-6 and TRBJ2-2; 7 bases map to TRBD1. This CDR3 has 15 amino acids. V lost 5 bases and J lost 4; bases outside the gene matches: 7. Germline values: CDR1 SGHVS, CDR2 FNYEAQ. CDR3: CASSAQGSGTGELFF. CDR3 bases: TGTGCCAGCAGCGCACAGGGGAGTGGCACCGGGGAGCTGTTTTTT.

The chain carries TRBV9 and TRBJ2-5; D ambiguous. This CDR3 comprises 11 residues. Deletions cut 4 bases from V and 5 bases from J, with 6 bases between. Germline loops: CDR1 SGDLS, CDR2 YYNGEE. CDR3 sequence reads: CASSKAETQYF. The CDR3, as DNA: TGTGCCAGCAGCAAGGCCGAGACCCAGTACTTC.

This clone was seen a handful of times. This rearrangement joins TRBV9 to TRBJ2-7; D remains ambiguous. The germline V gene has CDR1 SGDLS and CDR2 YYNGEE. This CDR3 region has 13 residues. V shed 0 bases and J shed 2 bases, with 6 bases lying between them. The CDR3 DNA is TGTGCCAGCAGCGTAGGGGCCACCTACGAGCAGTACTTC. Translated, it gives CASSVGATYEQYF.

The chain carries TRBV19 and TRBJ2-5, with D perhaps being TRBD1 or TRBD2 (5 bases each). Trimming left V 1 base short and J 5 bases short, with 17 bases between. The germline CDR1 and CDR2 sequences are LNHDA and SQIVND (reference sequence). CDR3 length: 16 residues. CDR3 bases: TGTGCCAGTAGTATAGGGGGCGGGCGAGGAGAGGAGACCCAGTACTTC. Translated: CASSIGGGRGEETQYF.

This rearrangement joins TRBV18 to TRBJ2-2, with D possibly TRBD2 on 5 matching bases. The length of the CDR3 is 16 residues. In germline, CDR1 is KGHSH, CDR2 LQKENI. The V and J ends lost 8 bases and 1 base respectively, with 17 bases between them. The CDR3 sequence is CASPSVGAGNTGELFF. DNA of the CDR3: TGTGCCAGCCCTTCGGTTGGCGCGGGGAACACCGGGGAGCTGTTTTTT.

CDR3: CASSLTDRGLRRSYEQYF. The CDR3 DNA follows: TGTGCCAGCAGCCTAACGGACAGGGGGCTTAGGCGGTCCTACGAGCAGTACTTC. The gene calls are TRBV5-6 and TRBJ2-7, with 11 bases matching TRBD1. The CDR3 extends over 18 amino acids. The trim removed 4 bases at V and 1 base at J, leaving 13 bases unmatched. Germline CDR1 SGHDT, CDR2 YYEEEE.

This chain connects TRBV7-8 to TRBJ2-1, with D perhaps TRBD1 (6 bases). Germline CDR1 is SGHVS and CDR2 is FQNEAQ. This CDR3 has 16 residues. The V gene lost 4 bases and the J gene lost 2 bases, with 15 bases spanning the gap. DNA for the CDR3: TGTGCCAGCAGCTCGAGGACAGCTCCGCCCTACAATGAGCAGTTCTTC. Its protein product is CASSSRTAPPYNEQFF.

The V call is TRBV29-1, the J call TRBJ2-1; tentatively, D is TRBD2 (6 bases). Trimming pared 2 bases from V and 8 bases from J, leaving 10 bases between. Germline CDR1 reads SQVTM; CDR2 reads ANQGSEA. This CDR3 has 12 residues. CDR3 nucleotides: TGCAGCGTTGAAAAAGCGGGCTATGAGCAGTTCTTC. It translates to CSVEKAGYEQFF.

This clone is a singleton in its sample. The chain couples TRBV18 to TRBJ2-1, with 11 bases lining up with TRBD2. The CDR3 sequence is 18 residues long. The V and J ends lost 0 bases and 7 bases, in that order; junction bases with no gene match: 11. Germline CDR1 KGHSH, CDR2 LQKENI. The CDR3 DNA reads as TGTGCCAGCTCACCACCTACTAGCGGGGGCGGCCCGGGGAATGAGCAGTTCTTC. Its protein product is CASSPPTSGGGPGNEQFF.

The chain joins TRBV4-1 to TRBJ2-1; possibly TRBD1 or TRBD2 for D (5 bases each). Germline V gives CDR1 MGHRA, CDR2 YSYEKL. Trimming removed 0 bases at V and 10 bases at J, with 16 bases between. This CDR3 spans 15 amino acids. CDR3 nucleotides: TGCGCCAGCAGCCAAGATGGGGGAACTTATCGGGAGCAGTTCTTC. The encoded protein is CASSQDGGTYREQFF.

This clone was seen more than once but under ten times. The rearrangement links TRBV5-1 to TRBJ1-6; D is undetermined. Germline V gives CDR1 SGHRS, CDR2 YFSETQ. The V and J ends lost 4 bases and 7 bases respectively, with 15 bases between them. CDR3 length equals 15 residues. CDR3: CASSVGGSENSPLHF. DNA of the CDR3: TGCGCCAGCAGCGTCGGAGGTAGTGAGAATTCACCCCTCCACTTT.

This chain links TRBV30 with TRBJ1-4, with D perhaps matching TRBD1 (6 bases). Per germline, CDR1 GTSNPN and CDR2 SVGIG (reference sequence). There are 13 residues in the CDR3. V was shortened by 1 base and J by 8 bases, with 11 bases between the two germline ends. This CDR3 is CAWSARGSEKLFF. The CDR3 region has the DNA TGTGCCTGGAGTGCCAGGGGTAGCGAAAAACTGTTTTTT.

The chain recombines TRBV9 with TRBJ2-7, with 7 bases that match TRBD2. Germline V lookup: CDR1 SGDLS, CDR2 YYNGEE. The CDR3 is 14 residues long. The V and J ends lost 0 bases and 2 bases, in that order; junction bases with no gene match: 2. As DNA, the CDR3 is TGTGCCAGCAGCGTAGACGGACTAGCCTACGAGCAGTACTTC. Protein sequence: CASSVDGLAYEQYF.

This clone was found a few times. This chain joins TRBV19 and TRBJ1-2, with 9 bases that match TRBD1. CDR1 is LNHDA, CDR2 SQIVND, per germline (reference sequence). Trimming cost V 1 base and J 8 bases; bases outside gene matches: 8. The length of the CDR3 is 15 residues. The CDR3 region is CASSIGGQGSGGYTF. CDR3 coding DNA: TGTGCCAGTAGTATAGGGGGACAGGGTTCGGGCGGCTACACCTTC.

This rearrangement joins TRBV28 to TRBJ1-5; D is perhaps TRBD1 (5 bases). Trimming took off 6 bases at V and 3 bases at J, with 18 bases between the two ends. Germline CDR1 and CDR2: MDHEN and SYDVKM. The CDR3 is made up of 16 amino acids. CDR3 DNA sequence: TGTGCCAGCAGCCTTCTTGTGGGCAGGGACAATCAGCCCCAGCATTTT. Protein sequence: CASSLLVGRDNQPQHF.

This clone came up once. This chain links TRBV28 with TRBJ2-3; D may be TRBD1 (6 bases). Germline CDR1 and CDR2: MDHEN and SYDVKM. This CDR3 contains 14 residues. Trimming pared 3 bases from V and 4 bases from J, leaving 11 bases between. The CDR3 sequence: CASSFIQGADTQYF. The CDR3 nucleotides read TGTGCCAGCAGTTTTATACAGGGCGCAGATACGCAGTATTTT. Full variable domain (outside the CDR3, taken from reference TRBV28 and TRBJ2-3): DVKVTQSSRYLVKRTGEKVFLECVQDMDHENMFWYRQDPGLGLRLIYFSYDVKMKEKGDIPEGYSVSREKKERFSLILESASTNQTSMYLCASSFIQGADTQYFGPGTRLTVL.

This clone has only a few counts. This chain links TRBV6-4 with TRBJ2-7, with 14 positions matching TRBD2. Germline V gives CDR1 MRHNA, CDR2 SNTAGT. CDR3 length equals 15 residues. Trimming removed 4 bases from V and 5 bases from J; junction bases left unmatched: 4. Here the CDR3 DNA reads TGTGCCAGCAGTGCGACTAGCGGGGGGGTGGACGAGCAGTACTTC. Its protein product is CASSATSGGVDEQYF.